This T cell receptor (beta chain) appears in the sequencing data of a study of T cell repertoires in cytomegalovirus infection (dated by TCRdb to about 2019). Background for the entire study: Donor HLA type was relevant to the analysis, because carriage of CMV infection together with the matching HLA type was indicated by public TCR beta signatures.

Points on this clonotype: Its antigen specificity is not known. No base quality values were provided; no much bigger clone lies one nucleotide off.

Its CDR3 holds 14 amino acids, cysteine through phenylalanine. Only CDR3 DNA remains: 42 bases, in frame from the first base. Trimming removed 0 bases from V and 5 bases from J, leaving 10 bases between the germline ends. Looking up the germline V gene (reference sequence) yields CDR1 SGHNT and CDR2 YYREEE. This sample was sequenced with an Illumina HiSeq 1500. The public reads were reanalyzed by TCRdb: fastp trimming at Q25, MiXCR alignment, in-frame beta chains only. Entries are consolidated by CDR3 protein sequence, retaining the most common genes and DNA. The sample table holds roughly 300,000 distinct CDR3 sequences, of which about 25% were seen once. The top ten clonotypes cover over 11% of the sample. Overall study outcomes, separate from this receptor: In both this cohort and an independent cohort of some 370 donors, the cumulative frequency of public TCR beta family members distinguished carriers of CMV infection plus the relevant HLA type. The ex vivo response was dominated by HLA-C-restricted CMV-specific TCR beta clonotypes, which also provided the single most frequent clonotype in two of eight donors.

The chain was built from TRBV5-4 and TRBJ2-3; D gene: possibly TRBD2, on 6 matching bases. This TCR was recovered from a human donor in good health (CMV status not recorded). Some clones in this sample may be carry-over from other donors' samples. The specimen was PBMCs. The CDR3 protein sequence reads: CASSLAVAVDTQYF. The DNA sequence is as follows: TGTGCCAGCAGCTTGGCGGTAGCGGTAGATACGCAGTATTTT.